The TCR beta chain described here comes from a study of cytomegalovirus exposure and HLA in healthy donors. Primers included in the PCR were 60 Vbeta and 13 Jbeta primers. Clones were read by immunoSEQ multiplex PCR, and TCRdb kept only the in-frame ones, dropping some. The sample consists of 95,000 to 150,000 clones, roughly three fifths of them appearing once. This clone was seen a handful of times. The CDR3 loop spans 12 amino acids. The V gene's germline CDR1 is SGHRS and CDR2 YFSETQ. Trimming pared 3 bases from V and 2 bases from J, leaving 5 bases between. The clonotype was recovered from a young man in good health and CMV-seronegative. J is TRBJ2-5 and V is TRBV5-1; D not certain. Input material: PBMCs. The CDR3 is CASSSEQETQYF. The CDR3 nucleotides are TGCGCCAGCAGCTCAGAACAAGAGACCCAGTACTTC.